One sample yielded the 16 T cell receptor beta chains listed below, sequenced in a study of CD8 T cells in ankylosing spondylitis. Study-wide points: A motif in TCR beta, a set of 8 or 9 highly homologous variants, appeared characteristic of ankylosing spondylitis blood.

TCRdb re-analysed the 5' RACE reads in MiXCR, keeping a single row per CDR3 protein. The profile shows more than 600,000 distinct CDR3 sequences, around a fifth of them singletons. For these receptors, no antigen is known. Sequencing used blood, either unsorted or a sorted T cell fraction (not recorded which). The origin of the receptors is a male donor with ankylosing spondylitis.

This clonotype was seen repeatedly, ten times or more. This chain connects TRBV6-2 or TRBV6-3 to TRBJ2-6; 7 bases map to TRBD1. The CDR3 extends over 15 amino acids. Germline values: CDR1 MNHEY, CDR2 SVGEGT. With 8 bases clipped from V and 0 bases from J, the junction kept 4 bases outside the gene matches. Written as DNA, the CDR3 is TGTGCCAGCTCGGACAGGACCTCTGGGGCCAACGTCCTGACTTTC. As protein: CASSDRTSGANVLTF.

This clonotype was seen more than once but under ten times. This sequence joins TRBV4-2 and TRBJ2-5; the D is unclear. The CDR3 runs 12 residues. Trimming cost V 6 bases and J 5 bases, with 10 bases left between them. Germline values: CDR1 LGHNA, CDR2 YNFKEQ. The CDR3 bases are TGTGCCAGCAGTCGCGCCGGGGAGACCCAGTACTTC. Translating it yields CASSRAGETQYF.

This clonotype has just a few counts. The chain couples TRBV7-9 to TRBJ1-1; TRBD1 aligns across 8 bases. The V gene's germline CDR1 is SEHNR and CDR2 FQNEAQ (reference sequence). The CDR3 is 15 amino acids. With V trimmed by 1 base and J by 4 bases, 5 bases remained unmatched. The chain's CDR3 is CASSLGRGLSTEAFF. The DNA for the CDR3 is TGTGCCAGCAGCTTAGGCAGGGGGCTTAGCACTGAAGCTTTCTTT.

This clonotype was observed many times. V usage is TRBV3-1 and J usage is TRBJ1-1; D gene ambiguous. Per germline, CDR1 LGHDT and CDR2 YNNKEL (reference sequence). The CDR3 covers 13 residues. Trimming left V 0 bases short and J 7 bases short, with 9 bases between. The CDR3 DNA is TGTGCCAGCAGCCAAGACTGGCAGCTTGAAGCTTTCTTT. Protein product: CASSQDWQLEAFF.

This clonotype appeared a few times. The rearrangement joins TRBV29-1 to TRBJ2-1; D possibly matches TRBD1 or TRBD2 (5 bases each). The CDR3 totals 14 residues. The germline V and J ends were trimmed by 7 bases and 0 bases, with 13 bases remaining between them. Germline V CDR1 and CDR2: SQVTM, ANQGSEA. CDR3 in DNA: TGCAGCGCCGATCTGGGGGTCTCCTACAATGAGCAGTTCTTC. The encoded protein is CSADLGVSYNEQFF.

This clonotype came up a few times. The chain has TRBV12-3 or TRBV12-4 and TRBJ1-4; 8 nucleotides match TRBD1. Trimming cost V 5 bases and J 7 bases; bases outside gene matches: 6. The CDR3 has 14 amino acids. CDR3 amino acids: CASSLGQGVEKLFF. The CDR3 nucleotides are TGTGCCAGCAGTCTCGGACAGGGTGTTGAAAAACTGTTTTTT.

This chain joins TRBV2 and TRBJ2-1; perhaps TRBD1 as D (6 bases). The germline gives CDR1 SNHLY, CDR2 FYNNEI. The CDR3 totals 14 residues. V lost 11 bases to trimming and J lost 9 bases, with 23 bases between them. CDR3 in amino acids: CALNTGFLSGEQFF. DNA for the CDR3: TGTGCCCTTAATACAGGGTTTCTCAGCGGTGAGCAGTTCTTC.

The genes are TRBV12-3 or TRBV12-4 and TRBJ1-4; D ambiguous. This CDR3 region has 17 residues. Trimming removed 6 bases from V and 0 bases from J, with 17 bases in between. CDR3 DNA sequence: TGTGCCAGCAGCTCTAGCATAGGTGGAGCAACTAATGAAAAACTGTTTTTT. Protein: CASSSSIGGATNEKLFF.

This clonotype was counted between two and nine times. V gene TRBV11-2 combines with J gene TRBJ2-7; 9 bases align to TRBD1. This CDR3 is 16 amino acids long. Looked up from germline, CDR1 is SGHAT and CDR2 is FQNNGV. The J segment lost 1 base and the V segment lost 5 bases, leaving 9 bases of the junction unmatched. The CDR3, as DNA: TGTGCCAGCAGCCCTGGACAGGGGTACGGATCCTACGAGCAGTACTTC. Its translation is CASSPGQGYGSYEQYF.

This rearrangement joins TRBV4-1 to TRBJ2-7, with 10 nucleotides matching TRBD2. The germline V gene has CDR1 MGHRA and CDR2 YSYEKL. The CDR3 totals 16 residues. Trimming removed 1 base from V and 2 bases from J; junction bases left unmatched: 5. The CDR3 region has the DNA TGCGCCAGCAGCCAAGTCTTGAGCGGGAGGGCCTACGAGCAGTACTTC. Amino acids: CASSQVLSGRAYEQYF.

The J gene is TRBJ2-7, the V gene TRBV7-2; D possibly corresponds to TRBD2 (6 bases). V was pared by 6 bases and J by 6 bases, with 18 bases between. Germline V gives CDR1 SGHTA, CDR2 FQGNSA. The CDR3 is made up of 14 amino acids. In nucleotides, the CDR3 is TGTGCCAGCAGTCGACTAGGGCAGTTTGGCGAGCAGTACTTC. Translated: CASSRLGQFGEQYF.

This chain links TRBV12-3 or TRBV12-4 with TRBJ2-7; 8 positions match TRBD2. V was pared by 3 bases and J by 3 bases, with 1 base of the junction left unmatched. The length of the CDR3 is 13 residues. CDR3 nucleotides: TGTGCCAGCAGTTTTAGCGGGATCTACGAGCAGTACTTC. Encoded protein: CASSFSGIYEQYF.

In this sample, this clonotype turned up a few times. The rearrangement uses TRBV12-3 or TRBV12-4 and TRBJ2-1; 9 bases align to TRBD2. J lost 5 bases, V lost 3 bases, and 8 bases had no gene match. This CDR3 has 16 amino acids. In DNA, the CDR3 is TGTGCCAGCAGTTTTCTAGCGGGGAGATACCACAATGAGCAGTTCTTC. As protein: CASSFLAGRYHNEQFF.

J is TRBJ1-5 and V is TRBV4-2; D is undetermined. Germline V CDR1 and CDR2: LGHNA, YNFKEQ. The CDR3 has 15 residues. V shed 1 base and J shed 1 base, with 8 bases lying between them. Written as DNA, the CDR3 is TGTGCCAGCAGCCAAGTAGCCCAGAGCAATCAGCCCCAGCATTTT. Encoded protein: CASSQVAQSNQPQHF.

This clonotype was detected only a few times. V and J are TRBV6-1 and TRBJ2-1; 9 bases fit TRBD1. The CDR3 loop spans 12 amino acids. CDR1 and CDR2 from the germline V gene are MNHNS and SASEGT. V was pared by 6 bases and J by 8 bases, with 2 bases of the junction left unmatched. As DNA, the CDR3 is TGTGCCAGCAGCGACAGGGGGTATGAGCAGTTCTTC. Residues: CASSDRGYEQFF.

This chain joins TRBV7-2 and TRBJ2-1; 13 nucleotides match TRBD2. Per germline, CDR1 SGHTA and CDR2 FQGNSA. CDR3 length: 16 residues. J gave up 12 bases and V 2 bases, and 10 bases lay outside the gene matches. In DNA form, the CDR3 reads TGTGCCAGCAGCTTACCCGGACTAGCGGGAGATCGGGTGCAGTTCTTC. Protein sequence: CASSLPGLAGDRVQFF.